Shown below are 32 T cell receptor beta chains from a single sample sequenced in a study of cytomegalovirus exposure and HLA in healthy donors. A multiplex PCR was run with 60 Vbeta primers and 13 Jbeta primers. The table came from immunoSEQ multiplex PCR; TCRdb's copy has only in-frame clones and leaves some out. The table records approximately 86,000 clones, about three quarters of them present only once. Source material: PBMCs. The receptors come from a man aged 60-69 years in good health and CMV-seronegative.

This sequence joins TRBV5-4 and TRBJ1-2, with a possible D match to TRBD1 (5 bases). CDR1 and CDR2 from the germline V gene are SGHNT and YYREEE (reference sequence). This CDR3 spans 15 amino acids. The V end was cut by 4 bases, the J end by 4 bases, with 17 bases between. CDR3 in DNA: TGTGCCAGCAGCAAGGACAACTCCGAAGCCTATGGCTACACCTTC. It encodes CASSKDNSEAYGYTF.

The sample holds a few counts of this clone. CDR3 sequence reads: CASSLAGQVVVAFF. The CDR3 DNA sequence: TGTGCCAGCAGCTTGGCAGGGCAGGTGGTTGTGGCTTTCTTT. The rearrangement uses TRBV7-9 and TRBJ1-1; maybe TRBD1 (5 bases). The CDR3 contains 14 residues. CDR1 is SEHNR and CDR2 is FQNEAQ in the germline V gene (reference sequence). Between the trimmed V and J ends, which lost 3 bases and 11 bases, there was a span of 19 bases.

This chain joins TRBV7-2 and TRBJ2-1; no clear D gene. V lost 4 bases and J lost 1, with 5 bases in between. Germline lookup yields CDR1 SGHTA and CDR2 FQGNSA. CDR3 length equals 13 residues. CDR3 coding DNA: TGTGCCAGCAGCTCCTTATCCTACAATGAGCAGTTCTTC. It encodes CASSSLSYNEQFF. Combining the CDR3 with reference TRBV7-2 and TRBJ2-1 gives the whole variable domain GAGVSQSPSNKVTEKGKDVELRCDPISGHTALYWYRQSLGQGLEFLIYFQGNSAPDKSGLPSDRFSAERTGGSVSTLTIQRTQQEDSAVYLCASSSLSYNEQFFGPGTRLTVL.

This clone was counted a single time. The chain employs TRBV4-1 and TRBJ2-7; D is perhaps TRBD1 (6 bases). V was shortened by 4 bases and J by 1 base, with 8 bases between the two germline ends. Germline CDR1 is MGHRA and CDR2 is YSYEKL. The CDR3 is made up of 13 amino acids. The CDR3 sequence is CASSRTGSYEQYF. The CDR3 coding sequence is TGCGCCAGCAGCCGAACAGGGTCCTACGAGCAGTACTTC.

This chain links TRBV4-1 with TRBJ2-2; D uncertain. Looked up from germline, CDR1 is MGHRA and CDR2 is YSYEKL. There are 17 residues in the CDR3. Trimming shortened V by 4 bases and J by 0 bases, and 15 bases separated the two germline ends. The CDR3 loop reads CASSPGRWFANTGELFF. CDR3 sequence (DNA): TGCGCCAGCAGCCCAGGAAGGTGGTTCGCGAACACCGGGGAGCTGTTTTTT.

In its sample, this clone was seen once. The chain has TRBV7-6 and TRBJ2-2, with 7 bases that match TRBD1. Germline CDR1 and CDR2: SGHVS and FNYEAQ. This CDR3 contains 16 residues. The V gene end was trimmed by 7 bases and the J gene end by 2 bases; junction bases not matched to a gene: 10. DNA of the CDR3: TGTGCCAGCACCCCTCGGACAGGCCCTAACACCGGGGAGCTGTTTTTT. Translation: CASTPRTGPNTGELFF.

The chain has TRBV30 and TRBJ2-3; 7 nucleotides line up with TRBD2. The junction had 5 bases not matched to a gene; V was cut back by 0 bases and J by 2 bases. Germline CDR1 is GTSNPN and CDR2 is SVGIG (reference sequence). This CDR3 is 15 amino acids long. CDR3 in DNA: TGTGCCTGGAGTGTACGTGGGGGGGACACAGATACGCAGTATTTT. Its protein product is CAWSVRGGDTDTQYF.

This chain uses TRBV9 with TRBJ1-3, with D possibly being TRBD1 (6 bases). Looked up from germline, CDR1 is SGDLS and CDR2 is YYNGEE. The V and J ends lost 3 bases and 1 base respectively, with 14 bases between them. CDR3 length equals 16 residues. In nucleotides, the CDR3 is TGTGCCAGCAGCGACCGGCAAGGGGGTTCTGGAAACACCATATATTTT. Protein product: CASSDRQGGSGNTIYF. The entire variable domain, with the rest obtained from reference TRBV9 and TRBJ1-3, is as follows: DSGVTQTPKHLITATGQRVTLRCSPRSGDLSVYWYQQSLDQGLQFLIQYYNGEERAKGNILERFSAQQFPDLHSELNLSSLELGDSALYFCASSDRQGGSGNTIYFGEGSWLTVV.

The V gene is TRBV15, the J gene TRBJ2-3; TRBD2 is a possible D gene (5 bases). This CDR3 has 16 residues. The V end was cut by 3 bases, the J end by 0 bases, with 13 bases between. CDR1 is LNHNV, CDR2 YYDKDF, per germline (reference sequence). The CDR3 DNA is TGTGCCACCAGCAGGGGGTTTGCGGGTAGCACAGATACGCAGTATTTT. Protein: CATSRGFAGSTDTQYF.

CDR3 loop: CASSLSSGNTIYF. For the CDR3, the DNA is TGTGCCAGCAGCTTGAGCTCTGGAAACACCATATATTTT. The genes are TRBV7-9 and TRBJ1-3; D not resolved. CDR1 and CDR2 from the germline V gene are SEHNR and FQNEAQ (reference sequence). The CDR3 sequence is 13 residues long. V was cut by 3 bases and J by 0 bases, with 3 bases left in between.

V gene TRBV9 combines with J gene TRBJ2-6; 8 positions agree with TRBD2. V lost 1 base to trimming and J lost 2 bases; unmatched junction nucleotides: 11. CDR3 length: 19 residues. The germline V gene has CDR1 SGDLS and CDR2 YYNGEE. The CDR3 here is CASSVNREGGLAGANVLTF. The CDR3 region has the DNA TGTGCCAGCAGCGTAAATCGGGAGGGGGGGCTAGCTGGGGCCAACGTCCTGACTTTC.

The chain joins TRBV5-4 to TRBJ2-7; 8 nucleotides line up with TRBD1. The CDR3 extends over 15 amino acids. J was trimmed by 6 bases and V by 0 bases; bases with no gene match: 8. Per the germline V gene, CDR1 is SGHNT and CDR2 is YYREEE (reference sequence). Written as DNA, the CDR3 is TGTGCCAGCAGCTTGGGGGGGACAGGACTCGGCGAGCAGTACTTC. Its translation: CASSLGGTGLGEQYF.

This chain uses TRBV5-1 with TRBJ2-1; unclear D gene. The CDR3 sequence is 14 residues long. The V end lost 0 bases, the J end lost 5 bases, and 9 bases lay between the germline ends. Germline V CDR1 and CDR2: SGHRS, YFSETQ. The CDR3 here is CASSLVVLHNEQFF. The CDR3 DNA follows: TGCGCCAGCAGCTTGGTGGTACTCCACAATGAGCAGTTCTTC.

The V and J genes are TRBV28 and TRBJ1-3; D perhaps matches TRBD1 (6 bases). Germline V CDR1 and CDR2: MDHEN, SYDVKM. The CDR3 sequence is 14 residues long. Deletions cut 5 bases from V and 9 bases from J, with 17 bases between. In DNA, the CDR3 is TGTGCCAGCAGTCCGACAGGTCTCTGGAGCACCATATATTTT. It yields the protein CASSPTGLWSTIYF.

The chain couples TRBV27 to TRBJ1-4; D unresolved. The V and J ends lost 5 bases and 8 bases respectively, with 6 bases between them. This CDR3 is built from 11 residues. Germline V CDR1 and CDR2: MNHEY, SMNVEV (reference sequence). In DNA, the CDR3 is TGTGCCAGCAGTCCTAGAGAAAAACTGTTTTTT. It codes for CASSPREKLFF.

This clone appeared a single time. The chain employs TRBV10-1 and TRBJ1-1; the D gene is possibly TRBD1 (6 bases). With 0 bases removed from V and 1 base from J, the gap between germline ends came to 9 bases. This CDR3 is 15 amino acids long. CDR1 and CDR2 (germline): WNHNN, SYGVQD (reference sequence). Written as DNA, the CDR3 is TGCGCCAGCAGTGAGTCAGCAGGGGAGAACACTGAAGCTTTCTTT. This gives the protein CASSESAGENTEAFF.

V gene TRBV14 combines with J gene TRBJ2-1, with a weak D call TRBD2 (7 bases). Germline loops: CDR1 SGHDN, CDR2 FVKESK. V lost 3 bases and J 2 bases, leaving 17 bases between the germline ends. The CDR3 is 17 amino acids. The CDR3 sequence is CASSHPEGGGPYNEQFF. DNA for the CDR3: TGTGCCAGCAGCCACCCGGAGGGGGGGGGACCCTACAATGAGCAGTTCTTC. The full variable domain, completed using reference TRBV14 and TRBJ2-1, is EAGVTQFPSHSVIEKGQTVTLRCDPISGHDNLYWYRRVMGKEIKFLLHFVKESKQDESGMPNNRFLAERTGGTYSTLKVQPAELEDSGVYFCASSHPEGGGPYNEQFFGPGTRLTVL.

V is TRBV5-8 and J is TRBJ2-3, with a weak D call TRBD1 (5 bases). The CDR3 consists of 17 residues. From germline, CDR1 is SGHTS and CDR2 YDEGEE. The V gene lost 0 bases and the J gene lost 4 bases, with 18 bases spanning the gap. This CDR3 is CASSLEGQARGPDTQYF. CDR3 DNA: TGTGCCAGCAGCTTGGAGGGGCAGGCTAGAGGCCCAGATACGCAGTATTTT.

The chain carries TRBV7-2 and TRBJ2-2; 10 positions match TRBD1. The CDR3 spans 14 residues. J was trimmed by 5 bases and V by 5 bases; bases with no gene match: 2. CDR1 and CDR2 (germline): SGHTA, FQGNSA. CDR3 protein: CASSMGQGTGELFF. DNA of the CDR3: TGTGCCAGCAGCATGGGACAGGGGACCGGGGAGCTGTTTTTT.

The chain is built from TRBV5-1 and TRBJ2-2, with a tentative D call TRBD2 (5 bases). This CDR3 has 14 amino acids. V was cut by 4 bases and J by 5 bases, with 12 bases left in between. CDR1 and CDR2 from the germline V gene are SGHRS and YFSETQ. In DNA, the CDR3 is TGCGCCAGCAGCGACGGGAAGCCGACCGGGGAGCTGTTTTTT. It yields the protein CASSDGKPTGELFF.

The chain couples TRBV4-1 to TRBJ2-7; a possible D gene is TRBD2 (6 bases). Germline values: CDR1 MGHRA, CDR2 YSYEKL. V was cut by 4 bases and J by 7 bases, with 20 bases left in between. The CDR3 contains 15 residues. As DNA, the CDR3 is TGCGCCAGCAGCCCGATTGGCCTCGGAGGGGAGGAGCAGTACTTC. Translating gives CASSPIGLGGEEQYF.

The chain has TRBV2 and TRBJ1-2, with a weak D call TRBD1 (6 bases). In germline, CDR1 is SNHLY, CDR2 FYNNEI. The V gene lost 10 bases and the J gene lost 8 bases, with 20 bases spanning the gap. The CDR3 extends over 13 amino acids. CDR3 amino acids: CATLKGGGKGYTF. The CDR3 DNA sequence: TGTGCCACCTTAAAGGGAGGGGGAAAGGGCTACACCTTC.

V is TRBV5-4 and J is TRBJ2-1, with 7 bases lining up with TRBD2. With 0 bases clipped from V and 9 bases from J, the junction kept 12 bases outside the gene matches. The length of the CDR3 is 16 residues. Germline CDR1 SGHNT, CDR2 YYREEE (reference sequence). The CDR3 DNA follows: TGTGCCAGCAGCTTGGATATGTGGGAGGGCCGGGGTGAGCAGTTCTTC. The encoded protein is CASSLDMWEGRGEQFF.

The sample holds a few counts of this clone. The chain carries TRBV5-1 and TRBJ2-3; maybe TRBD2 (5 bases). Trimming removed 3 bases from V and 4 bases from J, with 15 bases in between. In germline, CDR1 is SGHRS, CDR2 YFSETQ. This CDR3 is built from 15 residues. The DNA of the CDR3 is TGCGCCAGCAGCTCTGGAGGAATAAAGTCAGATACGCAGTATTTT. Translating gives CASSSGGIKSDTQYF.

V and J are TRBV5-4 and TRBJ2-3; tentatively, D is TRBD1 (5 bases). The germline V gene has CDR1 SGHNT and CDR2 YYREEE (reference sequence). The V gene lost 3 bases and the J gene lost 2 bases, with 13 bases spanning the gap. The length of the CDR3 is 15 residues. In nucleotides, the CDR3 is TGTGCCAGCAGCTCCGAGACAGCCCACACAGATACGCAGTATTTT. It yields the protein CASSSETAHTDTQYF.

The genes are TRBV28 and TRBJ2-1, with D possibly matching TRBD1 (5 bases). CDR1 and CDR2 from the germline V gene are MDHEN and SYDVKM. The CDR3 sequence is 15 residues long. Trimming stripped 4 bases from V and 7 bases from J, with 17 bases between. Written as DNA, the CDR3 is TGTGCCAGCAGTTGGACGTACAGGAACACAAATGAGCAGTTCTTC. Translating gives CASSWTYRNTNEQFF.

The chain carries TRBV5-1 and TRBJ2-5, with a weak D call TRBD1 (6 bases). Per the germline V gene, CDR1 is SGHRS and CDR2 is YFSETQ. CDR3 length equals 16 residues. V dropped 2 bases and J dropped 2 bases, with 16 bases sitting between them. CDR3 nucleotides: TGCGCCAGCAGCTTACAGCCACAGGGTGAGCAAGAGACCCAGTACTTC. It is translated as CASSLQPQGEQETQYF.

The table lists this clone with a few counts. V is TRBV4-3 and J is TRBJ1-2; no clear D. CDR3 length: 16 residues. Germline CDR1 reads LGHNA; CDR2 reads YSLEER. V was pared by 0 bases and J by 0 bases, with 11 bases between. CDR3 in amino acids: CASSQENPVANYGYTF. The CDR3 DNA sequence: TGCGCCAGCAGCCAAGAAAATCCAGTTGCTAACTATGGCTACACCTTC.

V is TRBV28 and J is TRBJ1-1, with 7 nucleotides matching TRBD1. The CDR3 has 15 amino acids. Trimming cost V 3 bases and J 1 base; bases outside gene matches: 5. Per the germline V gene, CDR1 is MDHEN and CDR2 is SYDVKM. CDR3 protein: CASSLPTGENTEAFF. The CDR3 DNA reads TGTGCCAGCAGTTTGCCCACAGGGGAGAACACTGAAGCTTTCTTT.

This clone was picked up a small number of times. This chain connects TRBV21-1 to TRBJ1-1. TRBV21-1 is recorded as a pseudogene. There are 16 residues in the CDR3. In DNA form, the CDR3 reads TGTGCCAGCAGCGGGAGGGGGGACGACCCGAACACTGAAGCTTTCTTT. Translating gives CASSGRGDDPNTEAFF.

The V and J genes are TRBV7-2 and TRBJ2-3; possible D gene TRBD1, 5 bases. V lost 0 bases, J lost 3 bases, and 7 bases lay in between. This CDR3 has 14 residues. Germline CDR1 SGHTA, CDR2 FQGNSA. CDR3 in amino acids: CASSLAGPTDTQYF. The CDR3 DNA sequence: TGTGCCAGCAGCTTAGCGGGGCCGACAGATACGCAGTATTTT.

This chain links TRBV6-4 with TRBJ1-1, with a weak D call TRBD1 (5 bases). The V gene lost 6 bases and the J gene lost 2 bases, with 10 bases spanning the gap. The V gene's germline CDR1 is MRHNA and CDR2 SNTAGT. The CDR3 covers 13 residues. CDR3 coding DNA: TGTGCCAGCAGAGGAGACAGTAACACTGAAGCTTTCTTT. Its protein is CASRGDSNTEAFF.